What follows are 6 T cell receptor beta chains derived from one specimen sequenced in a study of identical twins. One entry per CDR3 protein results from TCRdb running MiXCR on the 5' RACE reads. Of 700,000 or so distinct CDR3 sequences in the sample, 21% were seen once. These data are also associated with another study on T cells expressing NK-cell markers.

Specimen: PBMCs. These receptors were obtained from a woman under 30 in good health.

Turning to this clonotype: Since a much larger clone is just one base distant, this may be a read error. V gene TRBV6-6 combines with J gene TRBJ2-3, with D unresolved. Germline CDR1 is MNHNY and CDR2 is SVGAGI (reference sequence). V was shortened by 8 bases and J by 2 bases, with 5 bases between the two germline ends. The CDR3 contains 11 residues. In DNA form, the CDR3 reads TGTGCCAGCGGCTTCACAGATACGCAGTATTTT. Its protein product is CASGFTDTQYF.

Here the CDR3 reads CSVGRTSGYQETQYF. The CDR3 DNA reads TGCAGTGTTGGAAGGACTAGCGGGTACCAAGAGACCCAGTACTTC. The chain links TRBV20-1 to TRBJ2-5, with TRBD2 matching over 11 bases. CDR3 size: 15 residues. The V and J ends lost 7 bases and 0 bases, in that order; junction bases with no gene match: 7. Germline V gives CDR1 DFQATT, CDR2 SNEGSKA (reference sequence).

This clonotype showed up just a few times. J is TRBJ1-2 and V is TRBV5-1; 9 bases agree with TRBD1. This CDR3 contains 16 residues. V was clipped by 0 bases and J by 0 bases; unmatched bases: 3. The germline V gene encodes CDR1 SGHRS and CDR2 YFSETQ. The DNA of the CDR3 is TGCGCCAGCAGCTTGGTCGGACAGGGGACTAACTATGGCTACACCTTC. It yields the protein CASSLVGQGTNYGYTF.

In this sample, this clonotype turned up a few times. The CDR3 bases are TGCAGCGTGGGGGCGGGCCTTGAAGCTTTCTTT. Protein: CSVGAGLEAFF. The chain recombines TRBV29-1 with TRBJ1-1; D may be TRBD1 (6 bases). The CDR3 contains 11 residues. Germline V gives CDR1 SQVTM, CDR2 ANQGSEA. The V end lost 6 bases, the J end lost 7 bases, and 12 bases lay between the germline ends.

The chain joins TRBV20-1 to TRBJ2-7; 11 positions match TRBD2. The CDR3 consists of 14 residues. Germline loops: CDR1 DFQATT, CDR2 SNEGSKA (reference sequence). The V gene end was trimmed by 2 bases and the J gene end by 3 bases; junction bases not matched to a gene: 3. The CDR3 nucleotides are TGCAGTGCTAGAATTAGCGGGAGGGTCTACGAGCAGTACTTC. It encodes CSARISGRVYEQYF.

The chain links TRBV19 to TRBJ2-7; maybe TRBD2 (6 bases). This CDR3 is 15 amino acids long. Germline CDR1 and CDR2: LNHDA and SQIVND (reference sequence). Trimming cost V 3 bases and J 7 bases, with 19 bases left between them. The CDR3 sequence: CASSIRDGGEREQYF. The CDR3 DNA reads TGTGCCAGTAGTATCCGGGACGGGGGAGAGAGGGAGCAGTACTTC.